The rows below give T cell receptor beta chains drawn from one sample of a study of beta chain features in type 1 diabetes. The data were produced by immunoSEQ multiplex PCR, yet TCRdb's version contains in-frame clones alone and is incomplete. The sample gives just under 150,000 clones, 10% to 15% of which show up once; roughly 1.3% is in the top ten. The sequencing sample was made of central memory CD4+ T cells from blood. The receptors here all came from a man younger than 30 with type 1 diabetes. Both conserved end residues are part of each CDR3. The D gene is left open where the match is weak. Size is stated for part of the rows, as once, few or many counts, or as a class when the clone is expanded.

d_call	v_call	cdr3_length	clone_size	j_call	cdr3_nt	cdr3_aa
NA	TRBV5-6	16	NA	TRBJ2-7	TGTGCCAGCAGCTCGCCTTATGATGACTATGGGAGGGAGCAGTACTTC	CASSSPYDDYGREQYF
NA	TRBV6-1	15	few	TRBJ2-4	TGTGCCAGCAGGGACCCGGGACTAGCCAAAAACATTCAGTACTTC	CASRDPGLAKNIQYF
NA	TRBV15	15	NA	TRBJ1-5	TGTGCCACCAGCAGACGGGGCCTTAATAATCAGCCCCAGCATTTT	CATSRRGLNNQPQHF
TRBD1	TRBV4-1	14	many	TRBJ1-4	TGCGCCAGCAGCATGCAGGGGGACGACGAAAAACTGTTTTTT	CASSMQGDDEKLFF
NA	TRBV7-2	16	NA	TRBJ2-1	TGTGCCAGCAGCTTACGTGGTGTTGCAGTCTACAATGAGCAGTTCTTC	CASSLRGVAVYNEQFF
NA	TRBV27	13	NA	TRBJ2-1	TGTGCCAGCAGTTTAGGGACGAACAATGAGCAGTTCTTC	CASSLGTNNEQFF
TRBD1	TRBV27	16	few	TRBJ2-7	TGTGCCAGCAGTTTATCGAACAGGGGTTATTCCTACGAGCAGTACTTC	CASSLSNRGYSYEQYF
TRBD2	TRBV6-5	15	few	TRBJ2-3	TGTGCCAGCAGACTCACTAGCGGGTACACAGATACGCAGTATTTT	CASRLTSGYTDTQYF
TRBD2	TRBV6-4	15	few	TRBJ2-3	TGTGCCAGCAGTGCGTCTAGCGGATACACAGATACGCAGTATTTT	CASSASSGYTDTQYF
NA	TRBV7-6	16	few	TRBJ2-5	TGTGCCAGCAGCCCCCCCATGGGGAGGTGGGCGAAGACCCAGTACTTC	CASSPPMGRWAKTQYF
TRBD2	TRBV11-2	14	NA	TRBJ2-1	TGTGCCAGCAGCTTAGGGACTAGAGTCAATGAGCAGTTCTTC	CASSLGTRVNEQFF
NA	TRBV5-1	15	few	TRBJ2-7	TGCGCCAGCAGCTTTAACTCAGGGGATTCCCGCGAGCAGTACTTC	CASSFNSGDSREQYF
NA	TRBV5-1	14	NA	TRBJ1-1	TGCGCCAGCAGCATTCAGGTCACAGCCACTGAAGCTTTCTTT	CASSIQVTATEAFF
TRBD2	TRBV5-4	17	few	TRBJ2-7	TGTGCCAGCAGCTTACTTAGGACTAGCGGGGGCCACACGGAGAAGTACTTC	CASSLLRTSGGHTEKYF
TRBD1	TRBV19	15	NA	TRBJ2-5	TGTGCCAGTAGATCAGGGGGACAGGGCGTGGAGACCCAGTACTTC	CASRSGGQGVETQYF
TRBD1	TRBV4-1	16	few	TRBJ1-1	TGCGCCAGCAGCCAACCAATCAGGGGGACGAACACTGAAGCTTTCTTT	CASSQPIRGTNTEAFF
TRBD1	TRBV15	15	NA	TRBJ2-3	TGTGCCACCAGCAGAGCGGTACAGGGGGCAGATACGCAGTATTTT	CATSRAVQGADTQYF
NA	TRBV2	14	few	TRBJ2-3	TGTGCAGACACTTGGGGGATTAGCACAGATACGCAGTATTTT	CADTWGISTDTQYF
NA	TRBV9	14	few	TRBJ1-4	TGTGCCAGCAGCCCAAGCTGGGTTAATGAAAAACTGTTTTTT	CASSPSWVNEKLFF
TRBD2	TRBV27	19	NA	TRBJ2-2	TGTGCCAGCAGTTTAGGGATAGCGGGGGACCACCAGGTCACCGGGGAGCTGTTTTTT	CASSLGIAGDHQVTGELFF
NA	TRBV7-8	14	few	TRBJ1-6	TGTGCCAGCAGCTTAGATGGGGAGGCTTCACCCCTCCACTTT	CASSLDGEASPLHF
NA	TRBV28	11	NA	TRBJ1-2	TGTGCCCTCGGGAACAATGGTTTTTTCACCTTC	CALGNNGFFTF
NA	TRBV5-6	13	NA	TRBJ1-2	TGTGCCAGCAGCTTAGGGTCCAACTATGGCTACACCTTC	CASSLGSNYGYTF
TRBD1	TRBV10-3	15	NA	TRBJ2-3	TGTGCCATCAGTGAGAGGACAGGGGAGGCAGATACGCAGTATTTT	CAISERTGEADTQYF
NA	TRBV2	13	NA	TRBJ1-1	TGTGCCAGCAGTGAAGCGCCTCACGGTAAACCTTTCTTT	CASSEAPHGKPFF
NA	TRBV25-1	11	many	TRBJ2-5	TGTGCCAGCTCCAAGGTGGAGACCCAGTACTTC	CASSKVETQYF
TRBD2	TRBV5-4	16	few	TRBJ2-1	TGTGCCAGCAGCGCCGGACTAGCGGGGGGGCCATTAGAGCAGTTCTTC	CASSAGLAGGPLEQFF
NA	TRBV7-9	13	NA	TRBJ1-4	TGTGCCAGCAGCTTAGTGGCAGGGGAAAAACTGTTTTTT	CASSLVAGEKLFF